These 23 T cell receptor beta chains came from one sample sequenced in a study of blood T cell repertoires in COVID-19 (TCRdb year 2020). The library was prepared using the immunoSEQ multiplex PCR assay. Entries here come from immuneACCESS through TCRdb and include only in-frame sequences with V and J called. Some clones fail to appear in such tables; in the studies checked, an unresolved V gene covers under half of the shortfall, and the cause of the remainder is unknown. Here the sample has under 30,000 clones; about 94% occur a single time. 4% to 5% of the sample comes from the top ten. Sequencing used peripheral blood. These receptors were collected from a human donor with active COVID-19. The donor label of this sample is uncertain.

This clone was detected a few times. The CDR3 sequence: CASALRDSWEQYF. For the CDR3, the DNA is TGTGCCAGCGCTCTCCGGGACAGTTGGGAGCAGTACTTC. J is TRBJ2-7 and V is TRBV2; 7 bases match TRBD1. Germline loops: CDR1 SNHLY, CDR2 FYNNEI. Germline trimming cut 8 bases from V and 7 bases from J; bases unmatched to any gene: 11. The CDR3 is made up of 13 amino acids.

The genes are TRBV11-3 and TRBJ2-4; possibly TRBD2 for D (5 bases). CDR3 length: 14 amino acids. Trimming shortened V by 0 bases and J by 6 bases, and 9 bases separated the two germline ends. CDR1 and CDR2 (germline): SGHNT, YENEEA. CDR3 DNA sequence: TGTGCCAGCAGCTTAGAAAGTCGGGGAAACATTCAGTACTTC. The encoded protein is CASSLESRGNIQYF.

The chain employs TRBV3-1 (or the pseudogene TRBV3-2) and TRBJ2-5; the D is unclear. CDR1 and CDR2 (germline): LGHDT, YNNKEL (reference sequence). V was trimmed by 0 bases and J by 2 bases, leaving 4 bases between them. The CDR3 totals 13 residues. The CDR3 coding sequence is TGTGCCAGCAGCCAAGAAATACAAGAGACCCAGTACTTC. It is translated as CASSQEIQETQYF.

This chain uses TRBV14 with TRBJ2-1, with D unclear. Germline V gene data show CDR1 as SGHDN and CDR2 as FVKESK. The length of the CDR3 is 19 residues. V was trimmed by 1 base and J by 3 bases, leaving 22 bases between them. The CDR3 bases are TGTGCCAGCAGCCAAGGACCGATCCAGCGTCCATCATACTACAATGAGCAGTTCTTC. Translating gives CASSQGPIQRPSYYNEQFF. Combining the CDR3 with reference TRBV14 and TRBJ2-1 gives the whole variable domain EAGVTQFPSHSVIEKGQTVTLRCDPISGHDNLYWYRRVMGKEIKFLLHFVKESKQDESGMPNNRFLAERTGGTYSTLKVQPAELEDSGVYFCASSQGPIQRPSYYNEQFFGPGTRLTVL.

The chain recombines TRBV2 with TRBJ2-3; D might be TRBD2 (6 bases). This CDR3 contains 15 residues. Germline V lookup: CDR1 SNHLY, CDR2 FYNNEI. Trimming cost V 2 bases and J 1 base, with 10 bases left between them. The CDR3 coding sequence is TGTGCCAGCAGTGAACTGTCTAGCGGCACAGATACGCAGTATTTT. It translates to CASSELSSGTDTQYF.

V usage is TRBV7-8 and J usage is TRBJ1-4; D is undetermined. The CDR3 sequence is 14 residues long. V lost 1 base, J lost 4 bases, and 7 bases lay in between. The germline CDR1 and CDR2 sequences are SGHVS and FQNEAQ. The CDR3 bases are TGTGCCAGCAGCTTAGGGAGATTTAATGAAAAACTGTTTTTT. Its protein product is CASSLGRFNEKLFF.

V is TRBV5-1 and J is TRBJ1-1, with D hard to call. Per the germline V gene, CDR1 is SGHRS and CDR2 is YFSETQ. CDR3 length equals 17 residues. Trimming shortened V by 0 bases and J by 0 bases, and 15 bases separated the two germline ends. The CDR3 sequence: CASSLGGSSLMNTEAFF. CDR3 DNA: TGCGCCAGCAGCTTGGGCGGGTCGAGCCTTATGAACACTGAAGCTTTCTTT.

V gene TRBV11-2 combines with J gene TRBJ2-7; D possibly corresponds to TRBD1 (5 bases). The CDR3 runs 15 residues. Trimming left V 5 bases short and J 0 bases short, with 14 bases between. The germline V gene encodes CDR1 SGHAT and CDR2 FQNNGV. CDR3 region: CASSTRTIRSYEQYF. CDR3 DNA: TGTGCCAGCAGCACCCGGACAATACGCTCCTACGAGCAGTACTTC.

This clone was picked up one time. The chain carries TRBV27 and TRBJ2-1; TRBD2 aligns across 9 bases. The CDR3 totals 14 residues. The germline CDR1 and CDR2 sequences are MNHEY and SMNVEV (reference sequence). V trimming: 5 bases; J trimming: 12 bases; junction bases outside the gene matches: 11. The CDR3 sequence is CASSLGTSQQGQFF. In DNA form, the CDR3 reads TGTGCCAGCAGTCTCGGGACTAGCCAACAGGGGCAGTTCTTC.

J is TRBJ1-1 and V is TRBV7-6; TRBD1 matches 8 bases. Germline V lookup: CDR1 SGHVS, CDR2 FNYEAQ. The CDR3 totals 17 residues. The V segment lost 2 bases and the J segment 0 bases; nucleotides outside the gene matches: 8. CDR3 DNA: TGTGCCAGCAGCTTAATAGGCCAGGGGGCCATGAACACTGAAGCTTTCTTT. It yields the protein CASSLIGQGAMNTEAFF. The entire variable domain, with the rest obtained from reference TRBV7-6 and TRBJ1-1, is as follows: GAGVSQSPRYKVTKRGQDVALRCDPISGHVSLYWYRQALGQGPEFLTYFNYEAQQDKSGLPNDRFSAERPEGSISTLTIQRTEQRDSAMYRCASSLIGQGAMNTEAFFGQGTRLTVV.

The J gene is TRBJ2-1, the V gene TRBV6-5, with TRBD2 as a possible D gene (6 bases). This CDR3 has 14 residues. V shed 3 bases and J shed 5 bases, with 11 bases lying between them. CDR1 and CDR2 (germline): MNHEY, SVGAGI. The CDR3 protein is CASSYSGGNNEQFF. CDR3 bases: TGTGCCAGCAGTTATAGCGGAGGGAACAATGAGCAGTTCTTC.

V gene TRBV5-6 combines with J gene TRBJ1-1; D remains unclear. Germline V gene data show CDR1 as SGHDT and CDR2 as YYEEEE. The CDR3 loop spans 11 amino acids. The V end was cut by 6 bases, the J end by 7 bases, with 10 bases between. CDR3 bases: TGTGCCAGCACCGCAGGAATTGAAGCTTTCTTT. This gives the protein CASTAGIEAFF.

V gene TRBV19 combines with J gene TRBJ1-6; no clear D. The germline V gene encodes CDR1 LNHDA and CDR2 SQIVND (reference sequence). The CDR3 has 14 amino acids. The V end lost 2 bases, the J end lost 10 bases, and 12 bases lay between the germline ends. The CDR3 sequence: CASSIMEGGSPLHF. The CDR3 coding sequence is TGTGCCAGTAGTATAATGGAGGGTGGCTCACCCCTCCACTTT.

J is TRBJ1-2 and V is TRBV5-1, with a possible D match to TRBD1 (5 bases). Looked up from germline, CDR1 is SGHRS and CDR2 is YFSETQ. Trimming took 4 bases from V and 0 from J, leaving 10 bases between them. CDR3 size: 14 residues. CDR3 DNA: TGCGCCAGCAGCCCCGACAGCACTAACTATGGCTACACCTTC. This gives the protein CASSPDSTNYGYTF.

This clone is a singleton in its sample. The rearrangement uses TRBV28 and TRBJ2-1; 10 bases are shared with TRBD2. Trimming took 5 bases from V and 2 from J; bases not matched to a gene: 6. Germline CDR1 reads MDHEN; CDR2 reads SYDVKM. This CDR3 is built from 16 residues. The CDR3 is CASSEASGSPYNEQFF. The CDR3 DNA sequence: TGTGCCAGCAGTGAAGCTAGCGGGAGCCCCTACAATGAGCAGTTCTTC. Together with reference TRBV28 and TRBJ2-1, the CDR3 gives the full variable domain: DVKVTQSSRYLVKRTGEKVFLECVQDMDHENMFWYRQDPGLGLRLIYFSYDVKMKEKGDIPEGYSVSREKKERFSLILESASTNQTSMYLCASSEASGSPYNEQFFGPGTRLTVL.

This chain uses TRBV7-9 with TRBJ2-5, with TRBD1 matching 10 bases. Trimming at V came to 8 bases and at J to 6 bases, leaving 12 bases not matched to a gene. Germline V gives CDR1 SEHNR, CDR2 FQNEAQ (reference sequence). This CDR3 has 15 residues. The CDR3 here is CASGAGTGVLKTQYF. The CDR3 DNA sequence: TGTGCCAGCGGGGCCGGGACAGGGGTGCTTAAGACCCAGTACTTC. Combining the CDR3 with reference TRBV7-9 and TRBJ2-5 gives the whole variable domain DTGVSQNPRHKITKRGQNVTFRCDPISEHNRLYWYRQTLGQGPEFLTYFQNEAQLEKSRLLSDRFSAERPKGSFSTLEIQRTEQGDSAMYLCASGAGTGVLKTQYFGPGTRLLVL.

The J gene is TRBJ2-5, the V gene TRBV29-1, with 8 bases lining up with TRBD1. V shed 8 bases, J shed 2 bases, and the junction held 7 bases outside the gene matches. The CDR3 contains 13 residues. Germline lookup yields CDR1 SQVTM and CDR2 ANQGSEA. CDR3 loop: CSSWTGSQETQYF. DNA for the CDR3: TGCAGCTCATGGACAGGGTCGCAAGAGACCCAGTACTTC.

The chain links TRBV5-4 to TRBJ2-3; D may be TRBD1 (5 bases). Germline CDR1 is SGHNT and CDR2 is YYREEE (reference sequence). V was shortened by 0 bases and J by 2 bases, with 10 bases between the two germline ends. The CDR3 covers 15 residues. The CDR3 protein is CASSLGRGYTDTQYF. CDR3 DNA sequence: TGTGCCAGCAGCTTGGGAAGGGGTTACACAGATACGCAGTATTTT. Full variable domain (missing parts from reference TRBV5-4 and TRBJ2-3): ETGVTQSPTHLIKTRGQQVTLRCSSQSGHNTVSWYQQALGQGPQFIFQYYREEENGRGNFPPRFSGLQFPNYSSELNVNALELDDSALYLCASSLGRGYTDTQYFGPGTRLTVL.

This rearrangement joins TRBV30 to TRBJ1-1, with D perhaps matching TRBD1 (5 bases). V was clipped by 8 bases and J by 3 bases, with 16 bases between them. Germline V gene data show CDR1 as GTSNPN and CDR2 as SVGIG (reference sequence). The CDR3 is 13 residues long. The CDR3 loop reads CAGRGEGYTEAFF. The DNA for the CDR3 is TGTGCCGGACGGGGGGAGGGTTACACTGAAGCTTTCTTT.

V usage is TRBV28 and J usage is TRBJ1-4, with 11 positions matching TRBD1. The CDR3 has 15 residues. V gave up 2 bases and J gave up 6 bases; unmatched junction bases: 2. CDR1 and CDR2 from the germline V gene are MDHEN and SYDVKM. For the CDR3, the DNA is TGTGCCAGCAGTTTAAGGACAGGGGGCGATGAAAAACTGTTTTTT. Protein: CASSLRTGGDEKLFF.

CDR3 nucleotide sequence: TGTGCCAGCAGTGAAAGAGGGGGCCAGGGAGAGACCCAGTACTTC. This gives the protein CASSERGGQGETQYF. The chain couples TRBV6-1 to TRBJ2-5; 7 bases align to TRBD1. The CDR3 loop spans 15 amino acids. Germline CDR1 reads MNHNS; CDR2 reads SASEGT. V was clipped by 2 bases and J by 4 bases; unmatched bases: 7.

The V gene is TRBV4-1, the J gene TRBJ2-7; no clear D gene. Germline loops: CDR1 MGHRA, CDR2 YSYEKL. V gave up 0 bases and J gave up 1 base, with 7 bases separating them. This CDR3 is 14 amino acids long. CDR3 sequence reads: CASSQDRRSYEQYF. For the CDR3, the DNA is TGCGCCAGCAGCCAAGATCGGAGATCCTACGAGCAGTACTTC.

The gene calls are TRBV6-5 and TRBJ1-6; D unresolved. This CDR3 spans 12 amino acids. Looked up from germline, CDR1 is MNHEY and CDR2 is SVGAGI. V was cut by 7 bases and J by 7 bases, with 8 bases left in between. CDR3 DNA sequence: TGTGCCAGCATGGTTGGCAATTCACCCCTCCACTTT. It codes for CASMVGNSPLHF.